This T cell receptor beta chain was found in a study of blood T cell repertoires in COVID-19. CDR1 and CDR2 from the germline V gene are MDHEN and SYDVKM. This CDR3 is 14 amino acids long. The junction had 6 bases not matched to a gene; V was cut back by 5 bases and J by 4 bases. Original handling: From reference gene primer amplification, estimates of nucleated cell counts were derived. Assay used: immunoSEQ multiplex PCR; TCRdb lists only in-frame clones, some missing. That table is the source of V, J and clone size, and D and trimming were worked out from the DNA. The repertoire holds 300,000 or so clones, with roughly nine tenths as singletons. This clone has only one observation.

The sample consisted of peripheral blood. The chain employs TRBV28 and TRBJ1-2; TRBD1 matches at 8 bases. This clonotype was obtained from a woman aged 25 to 39 with COVID-19, enrolled during active disease. The CDR3 bases are TGTGCCAGCAGTGCGGACAGGGCAATCTATGGCTACACCTTC. It encodes CASSADRAIYGYTF.